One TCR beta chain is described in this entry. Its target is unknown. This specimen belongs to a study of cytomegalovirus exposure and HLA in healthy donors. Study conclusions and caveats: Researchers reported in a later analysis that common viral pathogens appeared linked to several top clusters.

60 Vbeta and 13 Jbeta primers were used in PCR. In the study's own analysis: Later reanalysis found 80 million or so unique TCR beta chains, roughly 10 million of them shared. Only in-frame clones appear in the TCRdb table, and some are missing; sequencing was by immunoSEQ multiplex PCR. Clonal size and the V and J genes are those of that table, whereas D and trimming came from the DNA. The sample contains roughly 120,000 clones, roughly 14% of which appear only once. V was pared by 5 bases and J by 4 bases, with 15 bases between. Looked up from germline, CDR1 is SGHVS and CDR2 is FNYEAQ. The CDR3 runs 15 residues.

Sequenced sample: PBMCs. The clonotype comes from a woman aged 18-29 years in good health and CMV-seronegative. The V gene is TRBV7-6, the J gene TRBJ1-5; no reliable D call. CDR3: CASSISPEPNQPQHF. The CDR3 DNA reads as TGTGCCAGCAGCATAAGTCCAGAACCGAATCAGCCCCAGCATTTT.